The entry that follows covers one T cell receptor beta chain sequence. The V end was cut by 4 bases, the J end by 3 bases, with 11 bases between. This CDR3 is built from 13 residues. Germline-derived CDR1 and CDR2 are SGHKS and YYEKEE (reference sequence). In Seattle, patients joined the study during active infection and were tracked longitudinally. The data stem from a study of blood T cell repertoires in COVID-19. Whole-study context: T cells, B-cell-depleted T cells, or PBMCs supplied cDNA or gDNA.

Sequencing used immunoSEQ multiplex PCR; TCRdb keeps in-frame clones, though not all of them. The data hold about 250,000 clones, with roughly 83% observed a single time. Sequencing was done on a sample of peripheral blood. The chain joins TRBV5-5 to TRBJ2-7, with D perhaps TRBD1 (6 bases). This clonotype was obtained from a woman of 80 years or more with COVID-19, enrolled during active disease. The CDR3, as DNA: TGTGCCAGCAGCGCCACAGGGAGCTACGAGCAGTACTTC. It yields the protein CASSATGSYEQYF.